These 6 T cell receptor beta chains were sequenced from one sample in a study of T cell responses to AZD1222 COVID-19 vaccine. TCRdb's copy holds only in-frame clones and misses some; the assay was immunoSEQ multiplex PCR. The table has about 140,000 clones, nearly 95% seen once. This specimen consisted of peripheral blood, obtained 28 days after the second AZD1222 dose. The receptors were gathered from an adult who received the AZD1222 COVID-19 vaccine.

The chain combines TRBV13 with TRBJ2-3; 10 bases align to TRBD2. CDR1 and CDR2 from the germline V gene are PRHDT and FYEKMQ (reference sequence). This CDR3 spans 15 amino acids. The trim removed 7 bases at V and 1 base at J, leaving 5 bases unmatched. The CDR3 loop is CASTFGTSGTDTQYF. CDR3 DNA sequence: TGTGCCAGCACCTTTGGGACTAGCGGCACAGATACGCAGTATTTT.

The rearrangement joins TRBV10-2 to TRBJ2-5, with TRBD2 matching over 10 bases. With 0 bases clipped from V and 3 bases from J, the junction kept 10 bases outside the gene matches. CDR3 size: 18 residues. From germline, CDR1 is WSHSY and CDR2 SAAADI. For the CDR3, the DNA is TGCGCCAGCAGTGAGTCCCGAGGACTAGCGGAGGGGAAAGAGACCCAGTACTTC. As protein: CASSESRGLAEGKETQYF.

The chain couples TRBV28 to TRBJ1-1; D remains ambiguous. V was shortened by 2 bases and J by 6 bases, with 13 bases between the two germline ends. There are 14 residues in the CDR3. Germline V lookup: CDR1 MDHEN, CDR2 SYDVKM. CDR3 in amino acids: CASSLQSYRSEAFF. The CDR3 DNA reads as TGTGCCAGCAGTTTACAGTCTTATCGCTCTGAAGCTTTCTTT.

This chain links TRBV10-1 with TRBJ2-1; 12 bases map to TRBD1. The CDR3 spans 17 residues. V shed 2 bases and J 9 bases; nucleotides not matched to a gene: 11. CDR1 and CDR2 from the germline V gene are WNHNN and SYGVQD (reference sequence). The CDR3 coding sequence is TGCGCCAGCAGTGAGGGGCCGGGACAGGGGGCGCTGGGTGAGCAGTTCTTC. Its translation: CASSEGPGQGALGEQFF.

The rearrangement uses TRBV9 and TRBJ2-1, with 13 bases aligning to TRBD2. Per germline, CDR1 SGDLS and CDR2 YYNGEE. Unmatched junction bases numbered 7, after V lost 4 bases and J lost 9 bases. The CDR3 totals 15 residues. The CDR3: CASSPTSGRVAEQFF. The CDR3 nucleotides read TGTGCCAGCAGCCCCACTAGCGGGAGGGTTGCTGAGCAGTTCTTC.

The rearrangement links TRBV5-5 to TRBJ1-1; D may be TRBD1 (5 bases). CDR3 length: 14 residues. Trimming shortened V by 0 bases and J by 5 bases, and 11 bases separated the two germline ends. The germline V gene has CDR1 SGHKS and CDR2 YYEKEE (reference sequence). The CDR3 bases are TGTGCCAGCAGCTTGGAGGTAAGGGGTACTGAAGCTTTCTTT. Its translation is CASSLEVRGTEAFF.